A single T cell receptor (beta chain) is shown here with its context. Antigen: not known. These data come from a study of monozygotic twins with inflammatory bowel disease. Per the germline V gene, CDR1 is MNHNS and CDR2 is SASEGT. This CDR3 is 14 amino acids long. General study findings and limits: Ultimately, a single strong signal or clonotype associated with IBD was not supported.

Each sample's cDNA came from eight separate reactions. For both chains, the TCRalpha and TCRbeta cDNA went through two nested PCRs of about 17 and 10 cycles. No DNA is given; TCRdb re-called the 5' RACE reads and lists each CDR3 protein once. The data include around 100,000 distinct CDR3 sequences; the top ten clones carry 1.9%. The sample was blood. This rearrangement joins TRBV6-1 to TRBJ2-1; TCRdb proposes TRBD2, but this gene call is untestable without DNA. This clonotype was obtained from a human donor with ulcerative colitis or Crohn's disease, or a healthy co-twin of an affected twin (not recorded which). CDR3 sequence: CASSVRGDYNEQFF.